This T cell receptor beta chain emerged from a study of lymphopenia after photon versus proton radiotherapy. Overall study results and limits: After the lymphocyte nadir, photon-treated repertoires showed oligoclonal expansion, especially of CD8+ Temra cells. Proton therapy kept repertoires fairly stable, unlike photons, which gained effector/memory cells.

Sequencing was performed with immunoSEQ multiplex PCR; in TCRdb, only in-frame clones are kept and a portion is missing. Of tens of thousands of clones in the sample, roughly 85% were seen once. The CDR3 loop spans 15 amino acids. Between the trimmed V and J ends, which lost 2 bases and 6 bases, there was a span of 13 bases. The V gene's germline CDR1 is WSHSY and CDR2 SAAADI. For this clone: What it recognizes is unknown.

Specimen: peripheral blood, collected from a patient treated with photon-based radiotherapy. This clonotype was obtained from a man aged 40-49 years with gastric cancer. This chain links TRBV10-2 with TRBJ2-2, with a weak D call TRBD2 (7 bases). The CDR3 loop reads CASSEGGGLAGELFF. CDR3 DNA sequence: TGCGCCAGCAGTGAGGGGGGGGGCCTCGCCGGGGAGCTGTTTTTT.